These T cell receptor beta chains were read from a single sample in a study of shared clonotypes between healthy human individuals. Profiled with immunoSEQ multiplex PCR; TCRdb holds only in-frame clones, not every one. The sample holds roughly 2 million clones, approximately 94% seen once. Sequencing was done on a sample of naive CD8+ T cells sorted from blood. Source of these receptors: a man aged 18-30 years in good health. The conserved cysteine and the conserved F or W are not part of the CDR3 here. A D gene is named only where the DNA matches it firmly. Clone sizes are given selectively: once, few, many, or a class where the clone is expanded.

size: .
D: .
V: TRBV28
CDR3: ASSFFRDPQH

size: .
D: TRBD2
V: TRBV28
CDR3: ASSSGGDTQY

size: once
D: TRBD1
V: TRBV10-2
CDR3: ASSEGTVRNQPQH

size: .
D: TRBD1
V: TRBV7-9
CDR3: ASSLEEVGGQREQY

size: .
D: TRBD1
V: TRBV5-6
CDR3: ASTLTGTGMNTEAF

size: .
D: .
V: TRBV6-1
CDR3: ASSERESYEQY

size: .
D: .
V: TRBV6-1
CDR3: ASSGQGGETQY

size: .
D: .
V: TRBV2
CDR3: ASSEGTGNYNEQF

size: .
D: TRBD1
V: TRBV28
CDR3: ASSAYRGSTNEKLF

size: .
D: TRBD2
V: TRBV19
CDR3: ASSIRASGFTDTQY

size: .
D: .
V: TRBV5-6
CDR3: ASSSQSYEQY

size: .
D: .
V: TRBV27
CDR3: ASSSGPAYTGELF

size: .
D: .
V: TRBV5-4
CDR3: ASSLGQGSSYNEQF

size: .
D: TRBD1
V: TRBV27
CDR3: ASSRQGPNSPLH

size: .
D: .
V: TRBV6-5
CDR3: ASSHPLGGDTEAF

size: .
D: .
V: TRBV9
CDR3: ASSQQQGFVDTQY

size: .
D: .
V: TRBV7-9
CDR3: ASSSAVIETQY

size: .
D: TRBD2
V: TRBV7-8
CDR3: ASSSGGGSSYEQY

size: .
D: .
V: TRBV20-1
CDR3: KCFARGGYT

size: .
D: TRBD1
V: TRBV27
CDR3: ASSTGAWGYGYT

size: .
D: TRBD2
V: TRBV18
CDR3: ASSPPGGADTQY

size: .
D: TRBD1
V: TRBV15
CDR3: ATSRDGTDALHSGNTIY

size: .
D: .
V: TRBV9
CDR3: ASSVNGGELF

size: .
D: .
V: TRBV2
CDR3: ASSVGEKLF

size: .
D: .
V: TRBV6-1
CDR3: ASRMDGSYEQY

size: once
D: TRBD2
V: TRBV27
CDR3: ASSPSPPGREGYNEQF

size: .
D: TRBD2
V: TRBV11-2
CDR3: ASSSPTSGRGDEQF

size: .
D: .
V: TRBV11-2
CDR3: ASSQGHSYEQY

size: .
D: .
V: TRBV6-6
CDR3: ASSYSRGSTDTQY

size: .
D: .
V: TRBV27
CDR3: ATPWYQETQY

size: .
D: .
V: TRBV19
CDR3: ASSLLGEQY

size: .
D: .
V: TRBV27
CDR3: ASSSRDMSSYNSPLH

size: .
D: TRBD1
V: TRBV29-1
CDR3: SVETQRTGGYGTDTQY

size: .
D: .
V: TRBV7-6
CDR3: ASSLGGGSLYNEQF

size: .
D: .
V: TRBV28
CDR3: ASSSEGNTEAF

size: few
D: .
V: TRBV19
CDR3: ASSPAEGGNQPQH